This T cell receptor (beta chain) came from a study of beta chain features in type 1 diabetes. Points from the study as a whole: There was a moderate but significant shortening of TCRB CDR3s in all four CD4+ subsets of Type 1 diabetes patients. cDNA-based sequencing might over-represent cells highly expressing TCR.

Of the isolated RNA, all was reverse transcribed, and so the sequenced material was expressed TCRB transcripts. This table comes from immunoSEQ multiplex PCR, and its TCRdb copy is limited to in-frame clones, with some not included. The table lists a few hundred thousand clones, 15% of them singletons. This clone was seen only a few times. Its antigen is not known. V was clipped by 3 bases and J by 4 bases; unmatched bases: 2. This CDR3 comprises 14 residues. Germline V CDR1 and CDR2: SGHTA, FQGNSA. The chain joins TRBV7-2 to TRBJ1-4; TRBD1 matches 7 bases. This TCR was recovered from a man in his late teens or twenties with type 1 diabetes. Sequencing was performed on naive CD4+ T cells from blood. Written as DNA, the CDR3 is TGTGCCAGCAGCTTGACAGGGATTAATGAAAAACTGTTTTTT. Its translation: CASSLTGINEKLFF.